Listed below are T cell receptor beta chains from one sample, sequenced in a study of cytomegalovirus exposure and HLA in healthy donors. Assay used: immunoSEQ multiplex PCR; TCRdb lists only in-frame clones, some missing. The sample shows more than 85,000 clones, around 80% of them seen only once. Material: PBMCs. Receptor source: a woman between 50 and 59 years old in good health and CMV-seropositive. CDR3s include the opening cysteine and the closing phenylalanine or tryptophan. A D gene is named only where the DNA matches it firmly. Clone sizes are given selectively: once, few, many, or a class where the clone is expanded.

size	V	D	J	DNA	CDR3
-	TRBV6-5	TRBD1	TRBJ1-2	TGTGCCAGCAGGAAACCGGGACAGATTTATGGCTACACCTTC	CASRKPGQIYGYTF
-	TRBV7-9	TRBD1	TRBJ2-5	TGTGCCAGCAGCCTAATGACAGGGGTAGAGACCCAGTACTTC	CASSLMTGVETQYF
-	TRBV7-9	-	TRBJ1-1	TGTGCCAGCAGCTTAGCGGCGGAGACTGAAGCTTTCTTT	CASSLAAETEAFF
-	TRBV14	-	TRBJ2-6	TGTGCCAGCAAAGGCAGGTCTGGGGCCAACGTCCTGACTTTC	CASKGRSGANVLTF
few	TRBV5-4	TRBD1	TRBJ2-7	TGTGCCAGCAGCTTGGAACTGGGGACAGGGCCCCACGAGCAGTACTTC	CASSLELGTGPHEQYF
-	TRBV20-1	-	TRBJ1-1	TGCAGTGAGCGCAGGGCCACTGAAGCTTTCTTT	CSERRATEAFF
-	TRBV11-2	TRBD1	TRBJ2-7	TGTGCCAGCACCCTGGGACAGGGAACCTACGAGCAGTACTTC	CASTLGQGTYEQYF
-	TRBV5-1	-	TRBJ2-1	TGCGCCAGCAGCCCATCAGCGAGTTCCTACAATGAGCAGTTCTTC	CASSPSASSYNEQFF
-	TRBV5-1	TRBD2	TRBJ2-1	TGCGCCAGCAGCTTGAGAACTAGCGGGGACTTCTACAATGAGCAGTTCTTC	CASSLRTSGDFYNEQFF
-	TRBV7-3	TRBD2	TRBJ2-3	TGTGCCAGCAGCTCATGGGGGGGGGATACGCAGTATTTT	CASSSWGGDTQYF
-	TRBV9	TRBD1	TRBJ1-5	TGTGCCAGCAGCCGCAGTGGACAGGGAATTAGCAATCAGCCCCAGCATTTT	CASSRSGQGISNQPQHF
once	TRBV5-6	TRBD2	TRBJ2-1	TGTGCCAGCAGCTTGGATATTAGCGGGAGAAGTTCCTACAATGAGCAGTTCTTC	CASSLDISGRSSYNEQFF
-	TRBV7-6	TRBD1	TRBJ2-1	TGTGCCAGCAGCTTTGACAGGGGACTGGGTGAGCAGTTCTTC	CASSFDRGLGEQFF
-	TRBV27	TRBD2	TRBJ2-3	TGTGCCAGCAGTTTATTTCGGACTAGCGGGGGGTTCACAGATACGCAGTATTTT	CASSLFRTSGGFTDTQYF
-	TRBV13	TRBD2	TRBJ2-7	TGTGCCAGCAGCTCCGCCCTTAGCGGGGGGGGCTCCTACGAGCAGTACTTC	CASSSALSGGGSYEQYF
-	TRBV18	TRBD1	TRBJ1-1	TGTGCCAGCTCACAAAACAGGGGGCCCATGAACACTGAAGCTTTCTTT	CASSQNRGPMNTEAFF
-	TRBV29-1	-	TRBJ1-1	TGCAGCGTCGGTTACCTTCTGGACACCAACACTGAAGCTTTCTTT	CSVGYLLDTNTEAFF
-	TRBV7-2	-	TRBJ1-6	TGTGCCAGCAGCTTAACTGAGGGACAAAACTCACCCCTCCACTTT	CASSLTEGQNSPLHF
-	TRBV20-1	-	TRBJ2-1	TGCAGTGCTAGTGGTCAGTCGCACGAGTTCTTC	CSASGQSHEFF
-	TRBV7-8	TRBD1	TRBJ1-2	TGTGCCAGCAGCTTAGAGGGGGCGAGATCGATTGGCTACACCTTC	CASSLEGARSIGYTF
-	TRBV10-2	TRBD2	TRBJ2-6	TGCGCCAGCTCATCCCGGGGGGGCCAATCCAACTCTGGGGCCAACGTCCTGACTTTC	CASSSRGGQSNSGANVLTF